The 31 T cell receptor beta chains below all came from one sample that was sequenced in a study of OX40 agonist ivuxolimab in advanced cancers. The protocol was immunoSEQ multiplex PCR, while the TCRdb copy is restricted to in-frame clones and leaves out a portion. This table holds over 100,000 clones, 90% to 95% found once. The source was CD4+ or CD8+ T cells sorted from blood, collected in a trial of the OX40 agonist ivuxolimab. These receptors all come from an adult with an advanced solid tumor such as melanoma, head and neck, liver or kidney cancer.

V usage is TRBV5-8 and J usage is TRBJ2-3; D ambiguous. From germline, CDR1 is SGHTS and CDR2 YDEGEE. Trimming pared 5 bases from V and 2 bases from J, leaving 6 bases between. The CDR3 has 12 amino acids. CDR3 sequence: CASSLYTDTQYF. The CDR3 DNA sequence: TGTGCCAGCAGTTTATACACAGATACGCAGTATTTT.

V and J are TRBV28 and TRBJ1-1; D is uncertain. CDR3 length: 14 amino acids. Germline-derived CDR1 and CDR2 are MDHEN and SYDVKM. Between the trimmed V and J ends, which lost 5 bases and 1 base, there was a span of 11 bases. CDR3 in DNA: TGTGCCAGCAGTATACCACGGGGGAACACTGAAGCTTTCTTT. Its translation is CASSIPRGNTEAFF.

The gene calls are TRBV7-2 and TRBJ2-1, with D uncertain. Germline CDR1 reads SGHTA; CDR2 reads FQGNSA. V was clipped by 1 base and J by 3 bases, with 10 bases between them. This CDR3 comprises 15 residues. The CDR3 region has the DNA TGTGCCAGCAGCTTAGTTACTCAACTCTACAATGAGCAGTTCTTC. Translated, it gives CASSLVTQLYNEQFF.

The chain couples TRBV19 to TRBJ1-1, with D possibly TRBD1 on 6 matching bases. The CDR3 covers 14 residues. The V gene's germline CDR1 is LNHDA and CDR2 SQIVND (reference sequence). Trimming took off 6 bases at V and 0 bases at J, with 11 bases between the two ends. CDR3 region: CASSHRAMNTEAFF. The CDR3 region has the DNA TGTGCCAGTAGCCACAGGGCCATGAACACTGAAGCTTTCTTT.

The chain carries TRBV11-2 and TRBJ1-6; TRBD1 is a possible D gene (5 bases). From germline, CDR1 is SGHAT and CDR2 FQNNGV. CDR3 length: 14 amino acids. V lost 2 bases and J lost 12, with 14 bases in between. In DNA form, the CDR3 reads TGTGCCAGCAGCTTATCAGGGCCACCTTTACCCCTCCACTTT. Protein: CASSLSGPPLPLHF.

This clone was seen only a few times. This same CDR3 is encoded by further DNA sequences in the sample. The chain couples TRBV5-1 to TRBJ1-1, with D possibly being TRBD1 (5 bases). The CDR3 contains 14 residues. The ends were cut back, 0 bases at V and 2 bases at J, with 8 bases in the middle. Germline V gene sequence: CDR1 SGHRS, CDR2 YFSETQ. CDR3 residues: CASSLAGGNTEAFF. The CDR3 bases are TGCGCCAGCAGCTTGGCCGGGGGAAACACTGAAGCTTTCTTT.

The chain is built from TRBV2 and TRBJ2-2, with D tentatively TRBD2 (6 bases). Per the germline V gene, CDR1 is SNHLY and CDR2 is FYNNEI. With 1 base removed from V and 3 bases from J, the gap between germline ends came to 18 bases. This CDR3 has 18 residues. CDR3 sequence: CASSEGLHGGSDTGELFF. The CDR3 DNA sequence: TGTGCCAGCAGTGAAGGGCTACATGGGGGGAGTGACACCGGGGAGCTGTTTTTT.

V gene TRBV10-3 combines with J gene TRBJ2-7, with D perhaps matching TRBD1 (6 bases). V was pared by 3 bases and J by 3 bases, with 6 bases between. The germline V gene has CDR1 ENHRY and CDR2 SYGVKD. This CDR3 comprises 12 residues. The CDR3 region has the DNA TGTGCCATCAGTGAACAGGGCTACGAGCAGTACTTC. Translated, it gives CAISEQGYEQYF.

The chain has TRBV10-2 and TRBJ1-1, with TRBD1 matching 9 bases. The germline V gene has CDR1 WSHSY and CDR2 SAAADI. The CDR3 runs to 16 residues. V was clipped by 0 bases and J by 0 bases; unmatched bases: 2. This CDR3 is CASSESDRGVNTEAFF. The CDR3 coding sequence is TGCGCCAGCAGTGAGTCGGACAGGGGAGTGAACACTGAAGCTTTCTTT.

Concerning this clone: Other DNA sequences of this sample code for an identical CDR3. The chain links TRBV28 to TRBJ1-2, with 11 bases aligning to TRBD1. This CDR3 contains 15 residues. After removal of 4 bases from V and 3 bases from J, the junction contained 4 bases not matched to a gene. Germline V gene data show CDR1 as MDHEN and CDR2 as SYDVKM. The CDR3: CASSSPGQGDYGYTF. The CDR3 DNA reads TGTGCCAGCAGTTCCCCGGGACAGGGGGACTATGGCTACACCTTC.

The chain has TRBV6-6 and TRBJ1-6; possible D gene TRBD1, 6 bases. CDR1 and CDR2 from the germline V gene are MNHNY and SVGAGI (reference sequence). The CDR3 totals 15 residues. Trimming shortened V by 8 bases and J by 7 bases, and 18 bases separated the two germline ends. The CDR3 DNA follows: TGTGCCAGCGGGCCCGCGACAGGAGAAAATTCACCCCTCCACTTT. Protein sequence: CASGPATGENSPLHF.

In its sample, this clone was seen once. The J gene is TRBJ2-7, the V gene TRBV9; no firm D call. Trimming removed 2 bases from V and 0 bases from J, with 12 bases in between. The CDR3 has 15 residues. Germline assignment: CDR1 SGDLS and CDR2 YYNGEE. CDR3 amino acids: CASSVGQLGSYEQYF. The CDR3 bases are TGTGCCAGCAGCGTGGGCCAGCTGGGCTCCTACGAGCAGTACTTC.

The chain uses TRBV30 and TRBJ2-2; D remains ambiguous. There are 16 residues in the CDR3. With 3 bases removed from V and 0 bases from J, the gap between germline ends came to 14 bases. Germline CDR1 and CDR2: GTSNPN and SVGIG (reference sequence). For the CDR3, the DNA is TGTGCCTGGAGCGAAAATCGGCCATCGAACACCGGGGAGCTGTTTTTT. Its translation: CAWSENRPSNTGELFF. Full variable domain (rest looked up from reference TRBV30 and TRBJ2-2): SQTIHQWPATLVQPVGSPLSLECTVEGTSNPNLYWYRQAAGRGLQLLFYSVGIGQISSEVPQNLSASRPQDRQFILSSKKLLLSDSGFYLCAWSENRPSNTGELFFGEGSRLTVL.

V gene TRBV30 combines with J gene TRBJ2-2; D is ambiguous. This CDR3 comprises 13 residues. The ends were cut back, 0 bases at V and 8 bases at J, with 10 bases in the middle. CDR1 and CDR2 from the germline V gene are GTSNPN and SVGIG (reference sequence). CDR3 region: CAWSVLSAGELFF. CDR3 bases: TGTGCCTGGAGTGTACTTTCGGCAGGGGAGCTGTTTTTT.

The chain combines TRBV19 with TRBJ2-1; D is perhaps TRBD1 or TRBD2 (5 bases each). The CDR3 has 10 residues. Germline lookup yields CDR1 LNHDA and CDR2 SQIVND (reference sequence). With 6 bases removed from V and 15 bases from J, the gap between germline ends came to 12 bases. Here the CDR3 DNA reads TGTGCCAGTAGCACCGGGGCCTTGTTCTTC. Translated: CASSTGALFF.

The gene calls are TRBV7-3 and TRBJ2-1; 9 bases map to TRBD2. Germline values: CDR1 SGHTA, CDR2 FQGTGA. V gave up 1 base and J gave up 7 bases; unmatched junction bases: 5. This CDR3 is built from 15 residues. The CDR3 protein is CASSLIGTSRNEQFF. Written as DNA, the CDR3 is TGTGCCAGCAGCTTAATAGGGACTAGCAGGAATGAGCAGTTCTTC.

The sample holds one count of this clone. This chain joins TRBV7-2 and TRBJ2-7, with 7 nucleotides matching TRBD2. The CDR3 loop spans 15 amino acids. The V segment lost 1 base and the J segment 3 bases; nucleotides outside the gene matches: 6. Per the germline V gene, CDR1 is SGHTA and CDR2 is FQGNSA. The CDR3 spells CASSLEAGAHYEQYF. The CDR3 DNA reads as TGTGCCAGCAGCTTAGAGGCGGGAGCGCACTACGAGCAGTACTTC.

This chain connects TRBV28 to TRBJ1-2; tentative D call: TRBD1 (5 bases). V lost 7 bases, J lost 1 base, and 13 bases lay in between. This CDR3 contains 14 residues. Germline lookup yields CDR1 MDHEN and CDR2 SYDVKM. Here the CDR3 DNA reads TGTGCCAGCAAACTCCGGGACGTTAACTATGGCTACACCTTC. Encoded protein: CASKLRDVNYGYTF.

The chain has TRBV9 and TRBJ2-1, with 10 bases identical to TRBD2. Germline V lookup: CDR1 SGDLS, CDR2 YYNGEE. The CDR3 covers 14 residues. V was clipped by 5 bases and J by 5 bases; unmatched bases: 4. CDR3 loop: CASSGTSVNNEQFF. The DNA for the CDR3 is TGTGCCAGCAGTGGGACTAGCGTTAACAATGAGCAGTTCTTC.

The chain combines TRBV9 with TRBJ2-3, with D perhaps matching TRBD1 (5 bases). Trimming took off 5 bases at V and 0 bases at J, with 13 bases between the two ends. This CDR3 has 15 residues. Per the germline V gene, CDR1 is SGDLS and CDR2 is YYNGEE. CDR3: CASSRVGPSTDTQYF. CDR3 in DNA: TGTGCCAGCAGTAGGGTGGGGCCTAGCACAGATACGCAGTATTTT.

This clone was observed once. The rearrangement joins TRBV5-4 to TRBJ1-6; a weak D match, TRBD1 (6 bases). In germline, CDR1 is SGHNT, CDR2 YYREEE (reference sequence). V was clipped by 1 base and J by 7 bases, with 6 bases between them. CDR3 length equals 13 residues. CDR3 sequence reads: CASSLRGNSPLHF. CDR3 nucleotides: TGTGCCAGCAGCTTGAGGGGGAATTCACCCCTCCACTTT.

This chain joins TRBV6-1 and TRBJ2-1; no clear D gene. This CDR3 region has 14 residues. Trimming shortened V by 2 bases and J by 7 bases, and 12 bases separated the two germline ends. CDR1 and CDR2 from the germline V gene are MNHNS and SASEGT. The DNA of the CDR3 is TGTGCCAGCAGTGAAAGAGTAGCAAGTAATGAGCAGTTCTTC. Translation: CASSERVASNEQFF.

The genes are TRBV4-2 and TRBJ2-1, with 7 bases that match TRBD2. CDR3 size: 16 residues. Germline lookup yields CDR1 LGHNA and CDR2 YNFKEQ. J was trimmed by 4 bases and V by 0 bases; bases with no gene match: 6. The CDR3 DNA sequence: TGTGCCAGCAGCCAAGATTCAGTAGCGGGTTACAATGAGCAGTTCTTC. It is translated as CASSQDSVAGYNEQFF.

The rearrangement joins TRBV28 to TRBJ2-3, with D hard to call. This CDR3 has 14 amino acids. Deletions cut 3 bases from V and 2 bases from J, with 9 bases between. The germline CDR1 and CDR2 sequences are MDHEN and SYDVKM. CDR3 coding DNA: TGTGCCAGCAGTTTTCGCAGGTCCACAGATACGCAGTATTTT. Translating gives CASSFRRSTDTQYF.

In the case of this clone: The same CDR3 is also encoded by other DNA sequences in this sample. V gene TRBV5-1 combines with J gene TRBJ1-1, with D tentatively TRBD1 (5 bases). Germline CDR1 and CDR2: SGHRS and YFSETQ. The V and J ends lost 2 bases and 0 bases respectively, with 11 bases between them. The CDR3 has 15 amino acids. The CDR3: CASSLEGRLNTEAFF. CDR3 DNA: TGCGCCAGCAGCTTAGAGGGACGGTTGAACACTGAAGCTTTCTTT.

The CDR3 is CASSKADQETQYF. CDR3 in DNA: TGTGCCAGCAGTAAGGCGGACCAAGAGACCCAGTACTTC. The genes are TRBV5-6 and TRBJ2-5; D not resolved. Trimming shortened V by 5 bases and J by 0 bases, and 8 bases separated the two germline ends. CDR3 length: 13 amino acids. Germline CDR1 is SGHDT and CDR2 is YYEEEE.

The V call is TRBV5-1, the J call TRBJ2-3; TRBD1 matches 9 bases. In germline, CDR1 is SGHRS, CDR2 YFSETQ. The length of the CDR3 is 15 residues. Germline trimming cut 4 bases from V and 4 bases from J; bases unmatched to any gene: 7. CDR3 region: CASSRGQGGPDTQYF. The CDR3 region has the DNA TGCGCCAGCAGCCGGGGACAGGGCGGCCCAGATACGCAGTATTTT.

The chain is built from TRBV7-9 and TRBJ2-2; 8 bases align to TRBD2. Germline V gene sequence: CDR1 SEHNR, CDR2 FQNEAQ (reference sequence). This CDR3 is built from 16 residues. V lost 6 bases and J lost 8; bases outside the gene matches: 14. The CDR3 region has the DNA TGTGCCAGCAGGAATACGGTAGCGGGAATGTCTGGGGAGCTGTTTTTT. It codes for CASRNTVAGMSGELFF.

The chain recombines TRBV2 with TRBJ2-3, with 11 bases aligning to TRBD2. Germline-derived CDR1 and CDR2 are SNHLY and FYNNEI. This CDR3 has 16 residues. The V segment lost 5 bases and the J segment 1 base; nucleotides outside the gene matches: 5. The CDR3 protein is CASSLLLAGGTDTQYF. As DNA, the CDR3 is TGTGCCAGCAGTCTCCTACTAGCGGGGGGCACAGATACGCAGTATTTT.

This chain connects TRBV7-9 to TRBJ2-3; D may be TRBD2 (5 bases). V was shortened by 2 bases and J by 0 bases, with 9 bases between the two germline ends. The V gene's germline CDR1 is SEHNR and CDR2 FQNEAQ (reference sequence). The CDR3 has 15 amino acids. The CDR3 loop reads CASSLRLTSTDTQYF. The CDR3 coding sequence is TGTGCCAGCAGCTTAAGACTAACTAGCACAGATACGCAGTATTTT. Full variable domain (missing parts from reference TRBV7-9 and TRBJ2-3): DTGVSQNPRHKITKRGQNVTFRCDPISEHNRLYWYRQTLGQGPEFLTYFQNEAQLEKSRLLSDRFSAERPKGSFSTLEIQRTEQGDSAMYLCASSLRLTSTDTQYFGPGTRLTVL.

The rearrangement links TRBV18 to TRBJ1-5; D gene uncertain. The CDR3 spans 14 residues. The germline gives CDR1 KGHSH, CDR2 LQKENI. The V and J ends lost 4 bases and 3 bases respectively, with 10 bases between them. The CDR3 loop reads CASSRTDVNQPQHF. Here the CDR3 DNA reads TGTGCCAGCTCACGGACGGACGTCAATCAGCCCCAGCATTTT. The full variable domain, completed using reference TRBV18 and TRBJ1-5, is NAGVMQNPRHLVRRRGQEARLRCSPMKGHSHVYWYRQLPEEGLKFMVYLQKENIIDESGMPKERFSAEFPKEGPSILRIQQVVRGDSAAYFCASSRTDVNQPQHFGDGTRLSIL.